This T cell receptor (beta chain) is drawn from a study of cytomegalovirus exposure and HLA in healthy donors. Clones were sequenced by immunoSEQ multiplex PCR, and TCRdb holds only the in-frame ones, with some missing. The sample has about 170,000 clones; approximately 87% are singletons. The V end was cut by 7 bases, the J end by 2 bases, with 15 bases between. This CDR3 has 15 residues. Germline lookup yields CDR1 LNHDA and CDR2 SQIVND (reference sequence). Sequenced input: PBMCs. V usage is TRBV19 and J usage is TRBJ1-5, with unresolved D. This receptor was identified in a woman in her twenties or thirties in good health and CMV-seronegative. The CDR3 DNA is TGTGCCAGTAAACCCGAGAAATTTGGCAATCAGCCCCAGCATTTT. This codes for CASKPEKFGNQPQHF. The full variable domain, completed using reference TRBV19 and TRBJ1-5, is DGGITQSPKYLFRKEGQNVTLSCEQNLNHDAMYWYRQDPGQGLRLIYYSQIVNDFQKGDIAEGYSVSREKKESFPLTVTSAQKNPTAFYLCASKPEKFGNQPQHFGDGTRLSIL.